This T cell receptor beta chain originates from a study of beta chain features in type 1 diabetes. Per the germline V gene, CDR1 is SGHTA and CDR2 is FQGNSA. V was trimmed by 6 bases and J by 0 bases, leaving 9 bases between them. The length of the CDR3 is 14 residues. Sequenced material consisted of expressed TCRB transcripts (all of the isolated RNA was reverse transcribed). Measured with immunoSEQ multiplex PCR; TCRdb has only the in-frame clones, and not every one. This table holds 860,000 or so clones, 15% to 20% found once. The sample comprised naive CD4+ T cells from blood. The sequence was collected from a woman between 18 and 30 years old in good health. The chain carries TRBV7-2 and TRBJ1-3; weak D call: TRBD1 (6 bases). For the CDR3, the DNA is TGTGCCAGCAGAGTAGGGGGCTCTGGAAACACCATATATTTT. It specifies CASRVGGSGNTIYF. Drawing the rest from reference TRBV7-2 and TRBJ1-3, the complete variable domain is GAGVSQSPSNKVTEKGKDVELRCDPISGHTALYWYRQSLGQGLEFLIYFQGNSAPDKSGLPSDRFSAERTGGSVSTLTIQRTQQEDSAVYLCASRVGGSGNTIYFGEGSWLTVV.